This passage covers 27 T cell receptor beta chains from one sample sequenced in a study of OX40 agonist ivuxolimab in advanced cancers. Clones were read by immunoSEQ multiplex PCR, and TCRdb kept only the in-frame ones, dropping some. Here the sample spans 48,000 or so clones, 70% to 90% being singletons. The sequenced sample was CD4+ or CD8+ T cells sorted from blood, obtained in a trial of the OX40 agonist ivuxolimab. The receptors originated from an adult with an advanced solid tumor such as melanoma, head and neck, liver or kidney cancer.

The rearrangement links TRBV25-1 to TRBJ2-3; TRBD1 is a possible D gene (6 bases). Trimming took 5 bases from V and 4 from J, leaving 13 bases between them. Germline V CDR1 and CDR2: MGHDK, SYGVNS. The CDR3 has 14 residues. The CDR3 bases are TGTGCCAGCAGTATACAGGGATTGTCAGATACGCAGTATTTT. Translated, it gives CASSIQGLSDTQYF. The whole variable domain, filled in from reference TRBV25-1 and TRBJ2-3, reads EADIYQTPRYLVIGTGKKITLECSQTMGHDKMYWYQQDPGMELHLIHYSYGVNSTEKGDLSSESTVSRIRTEHFPLTLESARPSHTSQYLCASSIQGLSDTQYFGPGTRLTVL.

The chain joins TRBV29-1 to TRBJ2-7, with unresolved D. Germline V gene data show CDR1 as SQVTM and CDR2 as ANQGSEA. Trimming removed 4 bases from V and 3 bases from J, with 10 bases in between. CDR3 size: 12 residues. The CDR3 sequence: CSVGPERYEQYF. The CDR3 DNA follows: TGCAGCGTTGGCCCCGAGCGCTACGAGCAGTACTTC.

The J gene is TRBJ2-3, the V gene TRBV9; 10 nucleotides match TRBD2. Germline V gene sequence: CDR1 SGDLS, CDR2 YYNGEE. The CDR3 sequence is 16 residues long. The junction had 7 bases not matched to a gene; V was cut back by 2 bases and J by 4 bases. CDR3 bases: TGTGCCAGCAGCGTTGCAGCGGGAGGGTACGCAGATACGCAGTATTTT. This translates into CASSVAAGGYADTQYF.

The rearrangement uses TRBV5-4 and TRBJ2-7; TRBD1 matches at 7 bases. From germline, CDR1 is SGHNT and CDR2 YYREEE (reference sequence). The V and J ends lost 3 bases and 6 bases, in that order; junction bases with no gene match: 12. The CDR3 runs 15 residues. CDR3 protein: CASSSPLDREGEQYF. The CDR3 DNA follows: TGTGCCAGCAGCTCGCCCTTAGACAGGGAAGGCGAGCAGTACTTC.

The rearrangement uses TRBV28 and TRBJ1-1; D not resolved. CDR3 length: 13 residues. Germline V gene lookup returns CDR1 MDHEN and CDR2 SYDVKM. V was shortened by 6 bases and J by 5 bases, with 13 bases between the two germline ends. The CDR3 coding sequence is TGTGCCAGCAGGCTTAATCTGGAGACTGAAGCTTTCTTT. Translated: CASRLNLETEAFF.

CDR3 DNA: TGTGCCAGCAATGGGGGGAACACCGGGGAGCTGTTTTTT. This encodes CASNGGNTGELFF. The J gene is TRBJ2-2, the V gene TRBV2; TRBD1 or TRBD2 may be the D gene (5 bases each). Looked up from germline, CDR1 is SNHLY and CDR2 is FYNNEI. This CDR3 has 13 residues. The V gene lost 7 bases and the J gene lost 1 base, with 7 bases spanning the gap. The whole variable domain, remainder taken from reference TRBV2 and TRBJ2-2, is EPEVTQTPSHQVTQMGQEVILRCVPISNHLYFYWYRQILGQKVEFLVSFYNNEISEKSEIFDDQFSVERPDGSNFTLKIRSTKLEDSAMYFCASNGGNTGELFFGEGSRLTVL.

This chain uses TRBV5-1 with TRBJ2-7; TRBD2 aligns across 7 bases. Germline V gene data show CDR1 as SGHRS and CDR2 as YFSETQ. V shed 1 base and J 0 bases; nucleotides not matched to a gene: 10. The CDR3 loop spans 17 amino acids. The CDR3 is CASSLKRGQGRSYEQYF. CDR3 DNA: TGCGCCAGCAGCTTGAAGCGGGGTCAGGGCCGCTCCTACGAGCAGTACTTC.

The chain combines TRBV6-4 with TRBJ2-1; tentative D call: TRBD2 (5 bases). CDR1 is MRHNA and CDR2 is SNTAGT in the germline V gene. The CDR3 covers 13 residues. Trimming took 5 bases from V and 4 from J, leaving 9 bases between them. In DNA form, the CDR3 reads TGTGCCAGCAGTTCGGGAAGTTACAATGAGCAGTTCTTC. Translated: CASSSGSYNEQFF.

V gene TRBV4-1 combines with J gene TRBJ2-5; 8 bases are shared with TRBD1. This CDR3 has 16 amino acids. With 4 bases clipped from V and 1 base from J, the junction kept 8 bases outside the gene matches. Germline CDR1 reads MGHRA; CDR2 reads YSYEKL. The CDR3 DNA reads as TGCGCCAGCAGCCGGAACTCAGGGGGCCCCCAAGAGACCCAGTACTTC. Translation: CASSRNSGGPQETQYF.

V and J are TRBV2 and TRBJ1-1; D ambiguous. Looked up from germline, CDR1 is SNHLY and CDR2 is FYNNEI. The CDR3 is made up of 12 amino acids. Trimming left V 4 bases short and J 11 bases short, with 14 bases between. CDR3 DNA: TGTGCCAGCAGTGCTTCTGTTGAGGATGCTTTCTTT. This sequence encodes CASSASVEDAFF.

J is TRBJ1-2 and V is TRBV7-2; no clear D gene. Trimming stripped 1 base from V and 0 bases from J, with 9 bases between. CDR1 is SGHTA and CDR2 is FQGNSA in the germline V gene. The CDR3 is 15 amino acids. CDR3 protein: CASSLGAGTNYGYTF. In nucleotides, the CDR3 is TGTGCCAGCAGCTTAGGGGCAGGTACTAACTATGGCTACACCTTC.

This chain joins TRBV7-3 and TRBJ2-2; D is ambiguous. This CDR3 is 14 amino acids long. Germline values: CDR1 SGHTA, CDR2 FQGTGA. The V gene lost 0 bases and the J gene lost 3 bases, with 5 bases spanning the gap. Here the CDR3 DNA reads TGTGCCAGCAGCTTAACCAAGGACACCGGGGAGCTGTTTTTT. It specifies CASSLTKDTGELFF.

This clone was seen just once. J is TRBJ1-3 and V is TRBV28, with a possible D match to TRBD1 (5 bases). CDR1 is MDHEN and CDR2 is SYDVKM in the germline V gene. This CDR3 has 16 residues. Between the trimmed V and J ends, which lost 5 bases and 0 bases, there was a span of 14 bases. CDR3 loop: CASSTGGEHSGNTIYF. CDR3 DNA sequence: TGTGCCAGCAGTACCGGGGGGGAGCACTCTGGAAACACCATATATTTT.

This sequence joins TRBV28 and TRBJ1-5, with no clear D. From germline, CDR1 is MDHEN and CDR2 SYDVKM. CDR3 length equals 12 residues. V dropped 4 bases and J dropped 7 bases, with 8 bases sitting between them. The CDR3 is CASSYGFQPQHF. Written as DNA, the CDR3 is TGTGCCAGCAGTTATGGGTTCCAGCCCCAGCATTTT.

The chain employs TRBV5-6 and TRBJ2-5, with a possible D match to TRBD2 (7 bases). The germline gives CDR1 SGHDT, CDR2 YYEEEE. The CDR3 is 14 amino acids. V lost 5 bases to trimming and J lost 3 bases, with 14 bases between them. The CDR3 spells CASRGGPSEETQYF. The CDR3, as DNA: TGTGCCAGCAGGGGGGGGCCTAGCGAAGAGACCCAGTACTTC.

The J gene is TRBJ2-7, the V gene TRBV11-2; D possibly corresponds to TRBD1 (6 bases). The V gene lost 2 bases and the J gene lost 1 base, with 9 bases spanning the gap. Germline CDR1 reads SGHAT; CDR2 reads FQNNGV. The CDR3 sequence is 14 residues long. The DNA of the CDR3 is TGTGCCAGCAGCTTATGGGGGACATCCTACGAGCAGTACTTC. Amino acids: CASSLWGTSYEQYF.

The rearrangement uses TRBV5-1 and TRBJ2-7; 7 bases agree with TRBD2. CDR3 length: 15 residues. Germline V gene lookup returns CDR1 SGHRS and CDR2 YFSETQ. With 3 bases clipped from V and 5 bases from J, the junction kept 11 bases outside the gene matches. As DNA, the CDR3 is TGCGCCAGCAGCTCGGGTGGGGCGGGAGTAGACGAGCAGTACTTC. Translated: CASSSGGAGVDEQYF.

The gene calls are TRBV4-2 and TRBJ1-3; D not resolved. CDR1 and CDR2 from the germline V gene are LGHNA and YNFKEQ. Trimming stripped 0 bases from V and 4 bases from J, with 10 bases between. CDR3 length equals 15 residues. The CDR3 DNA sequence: TGTGCCAGCAGCCAAGAACTCACGGGAGGAAACACCATATATTTT. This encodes CASSQELTGGNTIYF.

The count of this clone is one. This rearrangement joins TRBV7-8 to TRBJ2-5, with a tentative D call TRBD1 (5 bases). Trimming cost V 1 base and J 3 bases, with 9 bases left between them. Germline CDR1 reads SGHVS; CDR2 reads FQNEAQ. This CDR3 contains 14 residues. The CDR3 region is CASSLGSGKETQYF. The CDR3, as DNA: TGTGCCAGCAGCTTAGGCTCAGGGAAAGAGACCCAGTACTTC.

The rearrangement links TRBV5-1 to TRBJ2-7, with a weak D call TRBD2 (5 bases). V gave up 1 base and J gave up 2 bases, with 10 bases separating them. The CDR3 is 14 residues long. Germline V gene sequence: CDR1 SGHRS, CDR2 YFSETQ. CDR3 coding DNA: TGCGCCAGCAGCTTGTCGGCGGGCCCCTACGAGCAGTACTTC. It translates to CASSLSAGPYEQYF.

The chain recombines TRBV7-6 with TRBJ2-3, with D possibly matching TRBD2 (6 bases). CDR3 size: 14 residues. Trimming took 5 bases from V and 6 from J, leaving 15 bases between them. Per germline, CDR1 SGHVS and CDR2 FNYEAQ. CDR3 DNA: TGTGCCAGCAGCGCGGGACCCCTGATGGATACGCAGTATTTT. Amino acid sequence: CASSAGPLMDTQYF.

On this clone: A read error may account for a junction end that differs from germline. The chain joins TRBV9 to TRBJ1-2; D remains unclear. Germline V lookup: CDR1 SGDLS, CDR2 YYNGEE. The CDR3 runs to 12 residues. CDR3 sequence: CASSVENYGYTF. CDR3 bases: TGTGCCAGCAGCGTAGAAAACTACGGCTACACCTTC.

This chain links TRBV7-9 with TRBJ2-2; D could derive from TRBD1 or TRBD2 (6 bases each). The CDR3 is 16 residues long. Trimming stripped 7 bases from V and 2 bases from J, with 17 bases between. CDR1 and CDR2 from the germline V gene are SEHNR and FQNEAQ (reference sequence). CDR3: CASMIFMGGNTGELFF. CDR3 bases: TGTGCCAGCATGATTTTTATGGGGGGCAACACCGGGGAGCTGTTTTTT.

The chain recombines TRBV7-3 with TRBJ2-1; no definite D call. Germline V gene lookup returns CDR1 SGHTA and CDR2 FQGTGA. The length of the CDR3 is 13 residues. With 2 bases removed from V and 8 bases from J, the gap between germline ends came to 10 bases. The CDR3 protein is CASSLDVDHEQFF. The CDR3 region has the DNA TGTGCCAGCAGCTTAGACGTTGACCATGAGCAGTTCTTC.

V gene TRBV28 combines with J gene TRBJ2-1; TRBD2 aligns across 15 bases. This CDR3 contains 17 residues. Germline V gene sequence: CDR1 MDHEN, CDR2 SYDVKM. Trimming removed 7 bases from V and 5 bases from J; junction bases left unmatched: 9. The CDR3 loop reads CASKGLAGGWDNNEQFF. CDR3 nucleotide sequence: TGTGCCAGCAAGGGACTAGCGGGAGGTTGGGACAACAATGAGCAGTTCTTC.

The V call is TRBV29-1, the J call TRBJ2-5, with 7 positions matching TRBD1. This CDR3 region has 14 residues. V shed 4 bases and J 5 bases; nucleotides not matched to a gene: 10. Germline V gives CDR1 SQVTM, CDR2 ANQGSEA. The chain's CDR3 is CSVVGGTVPETQYF. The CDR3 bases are TGCAGCGTTGTAGGTGGGACAGTCCCCGAGACCCAGTACTTC.

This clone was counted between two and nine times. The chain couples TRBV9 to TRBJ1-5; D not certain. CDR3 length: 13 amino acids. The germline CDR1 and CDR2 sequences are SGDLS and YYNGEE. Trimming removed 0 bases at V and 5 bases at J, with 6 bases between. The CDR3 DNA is TGTGCCAGCAGCGTAGACTTAGATCAGCCCCAGCATTTT. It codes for CASSVDLDQPQHF.